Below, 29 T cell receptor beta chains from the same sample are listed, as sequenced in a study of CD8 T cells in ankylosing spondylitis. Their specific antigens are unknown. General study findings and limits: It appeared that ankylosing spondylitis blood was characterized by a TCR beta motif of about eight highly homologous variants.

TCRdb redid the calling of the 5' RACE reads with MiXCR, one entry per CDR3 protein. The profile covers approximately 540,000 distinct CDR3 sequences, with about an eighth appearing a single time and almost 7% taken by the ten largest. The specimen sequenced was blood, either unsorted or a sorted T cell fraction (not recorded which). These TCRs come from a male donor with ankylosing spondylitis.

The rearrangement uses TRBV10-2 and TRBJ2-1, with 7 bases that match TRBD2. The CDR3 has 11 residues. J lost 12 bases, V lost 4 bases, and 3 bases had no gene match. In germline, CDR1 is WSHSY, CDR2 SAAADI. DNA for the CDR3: TGCGCCAGCAGTGCGGGCGGGGGGCAGTTCTTC. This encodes CASSAGGGQFF.

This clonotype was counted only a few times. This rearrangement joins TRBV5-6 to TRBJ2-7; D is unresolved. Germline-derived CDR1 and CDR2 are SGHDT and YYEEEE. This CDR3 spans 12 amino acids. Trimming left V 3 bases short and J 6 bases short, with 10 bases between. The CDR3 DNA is TGTGCCAGCAGCTCTGGACCTCTCGAGCAGTACGTC. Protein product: CASSSGPLEQYV.

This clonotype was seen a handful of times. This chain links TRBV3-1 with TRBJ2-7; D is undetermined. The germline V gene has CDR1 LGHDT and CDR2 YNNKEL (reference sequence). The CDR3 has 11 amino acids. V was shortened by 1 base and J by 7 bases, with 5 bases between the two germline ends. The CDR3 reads CASSQGVEQYF. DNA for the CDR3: TGTGCCAGCAGCCAAGGGGTTGAGCAGTACTTC.

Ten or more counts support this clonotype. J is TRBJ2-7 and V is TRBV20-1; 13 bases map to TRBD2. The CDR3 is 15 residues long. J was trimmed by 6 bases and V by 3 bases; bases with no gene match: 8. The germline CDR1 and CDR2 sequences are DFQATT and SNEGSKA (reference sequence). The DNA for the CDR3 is TGCAGTGCTAGTCCCACTAGCGGGAGGGAAGGCGAGCAGTACTTC. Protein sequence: CSASPTSGREGEQYF.

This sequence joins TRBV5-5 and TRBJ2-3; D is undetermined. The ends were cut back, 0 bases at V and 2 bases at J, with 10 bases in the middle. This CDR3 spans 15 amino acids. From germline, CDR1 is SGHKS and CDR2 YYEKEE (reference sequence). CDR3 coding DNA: TGTGCCAGCAGCTTGGATGCTCGGGCCACAGATACGCAGTATTTT. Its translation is CASSLDARATDTQYF.

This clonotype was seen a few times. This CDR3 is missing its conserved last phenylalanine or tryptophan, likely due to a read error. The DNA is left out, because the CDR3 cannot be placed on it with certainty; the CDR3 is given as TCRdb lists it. CDR3: CASSPTGGTSAV. The chain links TRBV6-2 or TRBV6-3 to TRBJ2-1; the D call of TRBD1 is as the table states it, not checked on the DNA. The CDR3 sequence runs 12 residues, both termini included. Germline CDR1 MNHEY, CDR2 SVGEGT.

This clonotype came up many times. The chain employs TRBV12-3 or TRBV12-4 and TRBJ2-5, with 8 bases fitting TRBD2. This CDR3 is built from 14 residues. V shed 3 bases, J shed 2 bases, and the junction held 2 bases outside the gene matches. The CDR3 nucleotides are TGTGCCAGCAGTTTGACTAGCGCTCAAGAGACCCAGTACTTC. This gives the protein CASSLTSAQETQYF.

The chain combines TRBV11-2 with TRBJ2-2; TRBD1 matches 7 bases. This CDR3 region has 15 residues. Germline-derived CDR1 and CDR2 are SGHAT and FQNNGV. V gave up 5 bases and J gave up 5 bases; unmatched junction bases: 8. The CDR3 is CASSLRDSWTGELFF. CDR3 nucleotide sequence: TGTGCCAGCAGCCTCCGGGACAGTTGGACCGGGGAGCTGTTTTTT.

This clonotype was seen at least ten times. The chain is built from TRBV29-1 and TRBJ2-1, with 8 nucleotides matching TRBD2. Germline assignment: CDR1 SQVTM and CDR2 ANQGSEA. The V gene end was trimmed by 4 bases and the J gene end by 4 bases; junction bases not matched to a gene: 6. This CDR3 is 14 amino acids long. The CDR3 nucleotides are TGCAGCGTTGTTATTAGCGGGATGTACAATGAGCAGTTCTTC. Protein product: CSVVISGMYNEQFF.

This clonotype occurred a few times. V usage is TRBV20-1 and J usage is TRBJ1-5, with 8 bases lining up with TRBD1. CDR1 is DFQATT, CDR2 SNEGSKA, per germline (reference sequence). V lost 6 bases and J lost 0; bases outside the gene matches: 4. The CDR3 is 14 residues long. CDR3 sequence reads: CSAKDRVSNQPQHF. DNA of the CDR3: TGCAGTGCAAAGGACAGGGTTAGCAATCAGCCCCAGCATTTT.

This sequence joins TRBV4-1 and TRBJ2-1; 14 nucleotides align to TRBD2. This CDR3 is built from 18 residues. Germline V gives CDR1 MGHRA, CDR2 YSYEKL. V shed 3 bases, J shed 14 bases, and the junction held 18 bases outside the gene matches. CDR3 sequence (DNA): TGCGCCAGCAGCCAGTCCGGGGCCTACCAGGGACTAGCGGGAGAAGAGTTCTTC. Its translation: CASSQSGAYQGLAGEEFF.

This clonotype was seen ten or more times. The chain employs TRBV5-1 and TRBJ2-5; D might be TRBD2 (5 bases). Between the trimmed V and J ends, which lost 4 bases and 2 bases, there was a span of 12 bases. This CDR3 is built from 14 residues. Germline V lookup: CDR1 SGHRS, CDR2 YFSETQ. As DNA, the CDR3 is TGCGCCAGCAGCCTGAGCGGAGATCAAGAGACCCAGTACTTC. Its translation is CASSLSGDQETQYF. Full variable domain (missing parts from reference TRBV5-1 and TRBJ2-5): KAGVTQTPRYLIKTRGQQVTLSCSPISGHRSVSWYQQTPGQGLQFLFEYFSETQRNKGNFPGRFSGRQFSNSRSEMNVSTLELGDSALYLCASSLSGDQETQYFGPGTRLLVL.

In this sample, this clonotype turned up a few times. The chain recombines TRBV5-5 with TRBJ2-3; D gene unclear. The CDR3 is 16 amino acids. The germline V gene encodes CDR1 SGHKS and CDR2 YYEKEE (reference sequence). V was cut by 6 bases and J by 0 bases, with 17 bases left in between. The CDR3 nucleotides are TGTGCCAGCATCCCAGGAGCCCGGGTTAGCACAGATACGCAGTATTTT. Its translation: CASIPGARVSTDTQYF.

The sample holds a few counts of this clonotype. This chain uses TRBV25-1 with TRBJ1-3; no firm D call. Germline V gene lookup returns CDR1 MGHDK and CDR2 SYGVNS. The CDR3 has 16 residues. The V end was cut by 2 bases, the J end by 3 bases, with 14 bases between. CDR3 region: CASSENLWQIGNTIYF. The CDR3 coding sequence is TGTGCCAGCAGTGAAAATCTGTGGCAGATTGGAAACACCATATATTTT.

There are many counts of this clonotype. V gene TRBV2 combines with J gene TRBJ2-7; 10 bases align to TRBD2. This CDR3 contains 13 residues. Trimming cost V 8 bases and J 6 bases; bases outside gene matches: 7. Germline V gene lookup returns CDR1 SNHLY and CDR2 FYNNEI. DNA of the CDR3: TGTGCCAGCGGCCTAGCGGGAGTCTCCGAGCAGTACTTC. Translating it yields CASGLAGVSEQYF.

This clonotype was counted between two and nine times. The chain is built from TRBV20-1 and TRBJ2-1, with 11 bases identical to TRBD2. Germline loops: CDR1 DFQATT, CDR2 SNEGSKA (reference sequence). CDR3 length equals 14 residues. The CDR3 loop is CNARGLAEYNEQFF. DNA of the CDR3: TGCAACGCAAGGGGACTAGCGGAGTACAATGAGCAGTTCTTC.

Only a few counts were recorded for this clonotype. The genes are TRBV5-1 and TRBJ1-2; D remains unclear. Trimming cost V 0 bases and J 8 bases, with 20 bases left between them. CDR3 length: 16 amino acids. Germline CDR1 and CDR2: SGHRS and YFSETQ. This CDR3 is CASSLAFSEGARGYTF. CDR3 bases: TGCGCCAGCAGCTTGGCCTTTTCCGAGGGCGCGAGGGGCTACACCTTC.

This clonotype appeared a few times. The DNA of the CDR3 is TGCAGTGCTCGGACTAGCGGGAGGTTCGATGAGCAGTTCTTC. Translated, it gives CSARTSGRFDEQFF. This chain connects TRBV20-1 to TRBJ2-1; TRBD2 matches 14 bases. This CDR3 is built from 14 residues. The J segment lost 8 bases and the V segment lost 5 bases, leaving 5 bases of the junction unmatched. From germline, CDR1 is DFQATT and CDR2 SNEGSKA (reference sequence).

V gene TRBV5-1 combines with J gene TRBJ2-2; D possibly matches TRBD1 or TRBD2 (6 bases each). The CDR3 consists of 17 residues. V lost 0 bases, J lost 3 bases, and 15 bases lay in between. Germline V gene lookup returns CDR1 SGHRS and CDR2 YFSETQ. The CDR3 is CASSLATGALDTGELFF. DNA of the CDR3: TGCGCCAGCAGCTTGGCTACGGGGGCATTGGACACCGGGGAGCTGTTTTTT.

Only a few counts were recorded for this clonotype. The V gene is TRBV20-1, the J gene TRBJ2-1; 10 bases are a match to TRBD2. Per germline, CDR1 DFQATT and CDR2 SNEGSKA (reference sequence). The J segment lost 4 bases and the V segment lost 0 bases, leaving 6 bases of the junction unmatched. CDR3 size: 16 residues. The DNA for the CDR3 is TGCAGTGCTAGAGACTCTAGCGGGGGACGGTACAATGAGCAGTTCTTC. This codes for CSARDSSGGRYNEQFF.

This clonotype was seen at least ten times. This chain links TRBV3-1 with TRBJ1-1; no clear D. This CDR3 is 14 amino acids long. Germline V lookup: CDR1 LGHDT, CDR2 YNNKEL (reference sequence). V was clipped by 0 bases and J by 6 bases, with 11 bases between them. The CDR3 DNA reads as TGTGCCAGCAGCCAAGACGGGAGGATCGCTGAAGCTTTCTTT. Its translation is CASSQDGRIAEAFF.

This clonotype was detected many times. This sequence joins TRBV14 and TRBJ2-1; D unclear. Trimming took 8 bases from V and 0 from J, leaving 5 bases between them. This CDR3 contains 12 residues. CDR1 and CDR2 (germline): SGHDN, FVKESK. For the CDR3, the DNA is TGTGCCAGCTTGAGCTCCTACAATGAGCAGTTCTTC. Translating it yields CASLSSYNEQFF.

The CDR3: CSARDSGGADYGYTF. CDR3 in DNA: TGCAGTGCTAGAGATTCAGGGGGCGCCGACTATGGCTACACCTTC. The gene calls are TRBV20-1 and TRBJ1-2, with TRBD1 matching 8 bases. Trimming took 0 bases from V and 3 from J; bases not matched to a gene: 6. The CDR3 is made up of 15 amino acids. Germline assignment: CDR1 DFQATT and CDR2 SNEGSKA (reference sequence).

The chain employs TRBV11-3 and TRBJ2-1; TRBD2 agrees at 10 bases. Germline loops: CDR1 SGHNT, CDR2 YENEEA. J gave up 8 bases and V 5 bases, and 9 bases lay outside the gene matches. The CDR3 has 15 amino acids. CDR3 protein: CASSPGTSELDEQFF. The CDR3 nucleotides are TGTGCCAGCAGCCCCGGGACTAGCGAGTTAGATGAGCAGTTCTTC.

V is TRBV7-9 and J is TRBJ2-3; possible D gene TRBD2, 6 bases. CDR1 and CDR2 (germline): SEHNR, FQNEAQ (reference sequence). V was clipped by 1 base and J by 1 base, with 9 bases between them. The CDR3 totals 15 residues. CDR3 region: CASSLVAEGTDTQYF. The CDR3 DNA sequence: TGTGCCAGCAGCTTAGTAGCGGAGGGCACAGATACGCAGTATTTT. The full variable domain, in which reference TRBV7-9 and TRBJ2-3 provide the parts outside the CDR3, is DTGVSQNPRHKITKRGQNVTFRCDPISEHNRLYWYRQTLGQGPEFLTYFQNEAQLEKSRLLSDRFSAERPKGSFSTLEIQRTEQGDSAMYLCASSLVAEGTDTQYFGPGTRLTVL.

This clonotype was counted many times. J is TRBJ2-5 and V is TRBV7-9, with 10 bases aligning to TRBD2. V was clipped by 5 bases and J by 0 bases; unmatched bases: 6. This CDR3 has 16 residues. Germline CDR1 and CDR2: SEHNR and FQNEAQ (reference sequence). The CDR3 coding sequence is TGTGCCAGCAGCCCCGGGACTAGCGAGTACCAAGAGACCCAGTACTTC. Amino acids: CASSPGTSEYQETQYF.

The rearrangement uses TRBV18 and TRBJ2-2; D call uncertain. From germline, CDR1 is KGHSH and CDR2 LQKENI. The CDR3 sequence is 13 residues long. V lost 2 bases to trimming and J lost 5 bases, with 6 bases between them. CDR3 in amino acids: CASSPDQTGELFF. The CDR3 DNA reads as TGTGCCAGCTCACCAGACCAGACCGGGGAGCTGTTTTTT.

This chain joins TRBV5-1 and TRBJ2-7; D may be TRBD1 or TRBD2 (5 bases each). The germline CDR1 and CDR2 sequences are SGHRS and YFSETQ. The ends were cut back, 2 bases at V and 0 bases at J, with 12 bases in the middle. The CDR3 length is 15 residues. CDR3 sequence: CASSLKAGASYEQYF. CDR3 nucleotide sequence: TGCGCCAGCAGCTTAAAAGCCGGGGCCTCCTACGAGCAGTACTTC.

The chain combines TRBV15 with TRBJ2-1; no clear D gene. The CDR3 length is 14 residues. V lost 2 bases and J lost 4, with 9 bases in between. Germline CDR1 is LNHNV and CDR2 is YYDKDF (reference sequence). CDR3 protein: CATSRLGGYNEQFF. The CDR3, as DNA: TGTGCCACCAGCAGACTCGGCGGATACAATGAGCAGTTCTTC.